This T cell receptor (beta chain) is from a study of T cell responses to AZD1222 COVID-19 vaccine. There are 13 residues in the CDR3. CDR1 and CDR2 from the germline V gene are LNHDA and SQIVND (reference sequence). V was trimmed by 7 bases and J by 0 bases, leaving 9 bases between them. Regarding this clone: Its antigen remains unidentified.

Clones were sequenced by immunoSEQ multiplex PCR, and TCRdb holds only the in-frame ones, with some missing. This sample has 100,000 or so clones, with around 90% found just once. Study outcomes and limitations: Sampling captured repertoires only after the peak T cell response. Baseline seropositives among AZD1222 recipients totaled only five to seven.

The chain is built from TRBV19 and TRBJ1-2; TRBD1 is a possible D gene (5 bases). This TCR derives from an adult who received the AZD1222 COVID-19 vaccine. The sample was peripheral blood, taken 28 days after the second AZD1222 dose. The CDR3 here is CASMAGTNYGYTF. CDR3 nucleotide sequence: TGTGCCAGTATGGCAGGGACTAACTATGGCTACACCTTC. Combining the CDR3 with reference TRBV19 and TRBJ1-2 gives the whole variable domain DGGITQSPKYLFRKEGQNVTLSCEQNLNHDAMYWYRQDPGQGLRLIYYSQIVNDFQKGDIAEGYSVSREKKESFPLTVTSAQKNPTAFYLCASMAGTNYGYTFGSGTRLTVV.